This T cell receptor beta chain is drawn from a study of cytomegalovirus exposure and HLA in healthy donors. On the study more broadly: The use of the same platform for the approximately 110 validation repertoires and the 550 to 850 first-cohort repertoires was reported by a later analysis. General study findings and limits: Within the 100 to 150 validation repertoires, first-cohort TCR clusters tended to co-occur, according to a later analysis. The classifier reportedly diagnosed cytomegalovirus status with high specificity and sensitivity. Most TCR sequences proved rare, with some public TCRs found in many donors.

Germline V gene lookup returns CDR1 KGHSH and CDR2 LQKENI. The CDR3 has 15 amino acids. V lost 3 bases, J lost 2 bases, and 13 bases lay in between. The table lists this clone with a few counts. The target antigen is unknown. Sequenced by immunoSEQ multiplex PCR; TCRdb stores in-frame clones only, minus some. The table includes 190,000 or so clones, more than 65% detected once. The V and J genes are TRBV18 and TRBJ1-2; tentative D call: TRBD1 (5 bases). The clonotype comes from a woman under 30 in good health and CMV-seropositive. The sample taken for sequencing was PBMCs. In nucleotides, the CDR3 is TGTGCCAGCTCACCCTTACTACAGGAAAACTATGGCTACACCTTC. Its protein is CASSPLLQENYGYTF.